This T cell receptor beta chain is drawn from a study of T-cell memory formation after mild COVID-19. Germline CDR1 and CDR2: SNHLY and FYNNEI. Trimming cost V 7 bases and J 6 bases; bases outside gene matches: 17. The CDR3 consists of 17 residues. Each CDR3 protein gets one entry after TCRdb re-called the 5' RACE reads with MiXCR. The sample lists about 190,000 distinct CDR3 sequences, roughly 18% occurring once. This chain joins TRBV2 and TRBJ2-2; TRBD2 matches 7 bases. Material for sequencing was PBMCs or a T cell subset sorted from them (not recorded which). The receptor was derived from an adult woman who had mild COVID-19 (a few samples of this study predate the infection). Cell type and time point are not known. The CDR3 DNA sequence: TGTGCCAGCACACAAGGCTGGGGACTATTAGCGCCCGGGGAGCTGTTTTTT. Residues: CASTQGWGLLAPGELFF.